Shown below are 19 T cell receptor beta chains from a single sample sequenced in a study of cytomegalovirus exposure and HLA in healthy donors. Both 60 Vbeta primers and 13 Jbeta primers went into the PCR. Profiled with immunoSEQ multiplex PCR; TCRdb holds only in-frame clones, not every one. The record lists approximately 120,000 clones, of which the ten most abundant hold 2%. The specimen sequenced was PBMCs. The receptors originated from a woman in her sixties in good health and CMV-seronegative.

The chain recombines TRBV5-4 with TRBJ2-1, with TRBD2 as a possible D gene (5 bases). The ends were cut back, 0 bases at V and 4 bases at J, with 11 bases in the middle. The length of the CDR3 is 15 residues. CDR1 and CDR2 (germline): SGHNT, YYREEE (reference sequence). CDR3 residues: CASSLVEGRYNEQFF. DNA of the CDR3: TGTGCCAGCAGCTTGGTAGAGGGTAGGTACAATGAGCAGTTCTTC. The full variable domain, its missing parts supplied by reference TRBV5-4 and TRBJ2-1, is ETGVTQSPTHLIKTRGQQVTLRCSSQSGHNTVSWYQQALGQGPQFIFQYYREEENGRGNFPPRFSGLQFPNYSSELNVNALELDDSALYLCASSLVEGRYNEQFFGPGTRLTVL.

Here the CDR3 DNA reads TGTGCCAGCAGCGTGTCAGGGCTCGAAGAGCAGTTCTTC. As protein: CASSVSGLEEQFF. This chain connects TRBV9 to TRBJ2-1; D is perhaps TRBD1 (5 bases). The CDR3 runs 13 residues. CDR1 and CDR2 (germline): SGDLS, YYNGEE. The V and J ends lost 2 bases and 10 bases respectively, with 13 bases between them.

The CDR3 region is CSFIGGRSTEAFF. CDR3 DNA sequence: TGCAGCTTCATCGGGGGGAGGAGCACTGAAGCTTTCTTT. The chain is built from TRBV29-1 and TRBJ1-1; D perhaps matches TRBD1 (5 bases). The CDR3 extends over 13 amino acids. The V end lost 8 bases, the J end lost 4 bases, and 17 bases lay between the germline ends. Germline assignment: CDR1 SQVTM and CDR2 ANQGSEA.

This chain joins TRBV19 and TRBJ1-2; no clear D. The V gene's germline CDR1 is LNHDA and CDR2 SQIVND (reference sequence). The V end lost 3 bases, the J end lost 4 bases, and 12 bases lay between the germline ends. CDR3 length: 14 residues. The CDR3 DNA reads as TGTGCCAGTAGTATGCGGGGAGAGCGCTATGGCTACACCTTC. This encodes CASSMRGERYGYTF.

The V call is TRBV4-1, the J call TRBJ1-4; TRBD1 aligns across 8 bases. The CDR3 totals 14 residues. Germline V gene sequence: CDR1 MGHRA, CDR2 YSYEKL. V shed 4 bases and J 5 bases; nucleotides not matched to a gene: 3. DNA for the CDR3: TGCGCCAGCAGCCCGACAGGGGTGAATGAAAAACTGTTTTTT. Protein product: CASSPTGVNEKLFF.

This chain links TRBV2 with TRBJ1-1, with a possible D match to TRBD1 (5 bases). The CDR3 contains 13 residues. V lost 8 bases and J 8 bases, leaving 18 bases between the germline ends. Germline V gene lookup returns CDR1 SNHLY and CDR2 FYNNEI. The CDR3 spells CASHGRVNREAFF. CDR3 bases: TGTGCCAGCCACGGCAGGGTTAATCGAGAAGCTTTCTTT.

The V and J genes are TRBV2 and TRBJ2-2, with D perhaps TRBD1 (5 bases). Germline CDR1 reads SNHLY; CDR2 reads FYNNEI. This CDR3 contains 15 residues. V dropped 3 bases and J dropped 2 bases, with 10 bases sitting between them. CDR3 bases: TGTGCCAGCAGTGAGCAAGGGGCCAACACCGGGGAGCTGTTTTTT. Its translation: CASSEQGANTGELFF.

The CDR3 DNA follows: TGTGCCTGGAGTGTGTACTGGGACAGGAGCAATCAGCCCCAGCATTTT. It translates to CAWSVYWDRSNQPQHF. The chain uses TRBV30 and TRBJ1-5; TRBD1 agrees at 8 bases. The germline CDR1 and CDR2 sequences are GTSNPN and SVGIG (reference sequence). This CDR3 spans 16 amino acids. V gave up 0 bases and J gave up 1 base; unmatched junction bases: 5.

This chain uses TRBV6-1 with TRBJ1-2; 8 nucleotides agree with TRBD1. Per germline, CDR1 MNHNS and CDR2 SASEGT. J was trimmed by 5 bases and V by 4 bases; bases with no gene match: 9. This CDR3 region has 15 residues. The CDR3 protein is CASSVPGTGSYGYTF. Here the CDR3 DNA reads TGTGCCAGCAGTGTGCCCGGGACAGGCTCTTATGGCTACACCTTC.

The chain combines TRBV18 with TRBJ2-7, with 7 bases aligning to TRBD1. V lost 3 bases, J lost 5 bases, and 13 bases stayed unmatched. This CDR3 region has 16 residues. Per the germline V gene, CDR1 is KGHSH and CDR2 is LQKENI. CDR3 DNA sequence: TGTGCCAGCTCACCGTATTCGCCCAGGGGGACCGACGAGCAGTACTTC. Amino acids: CASSPYSPRGTDEQYF. Full variable domain (remainder filled in from reference TRBV18 and TRBJ2-7): NAGVMQNPRHLVRRRGQEARLRCSPMKGHSHVYWYRQLPEEGLKFMVYLQKENIIDESGMPKERFSAEFPKEGPSILRIQQVVRGDSAAYFCASSPYSPRGTDEQYFGPGTRLTVT.

The chain uses TRBV5-3 and TRBJ1-1; TRBD1 aligns across 7 bases. TRBV5-3 is flagged as an ORF with uncertain function. The CDR3 sequence is 16 residues long. V shed 4 bases, J shed 0 bases, and the junction held 9 bases outside the gene matches. CDR3 DNA sequence: TGTGCCAGAAGCGCCGAGGGACAGAGAGTGAACACTGAAGCTTTCTTT. It encodes CARSAEGQRVNTEAFF.

V gene TRBV18 combines with J gene TRBJ1-2; unclear D gene. Germline V lookup: CDR1 KGHSH, CDR2 LQKENI. The CDR3 totals 16 residues. Trimming shortened V by 8 bases and J by 8 bases, and 27 bases separated the two germline ends. The CDR3 nucleotides read TGTGCCAGCACAAACCAAAAATTTACGGGCGGGCGCGGCTACACCTTC. Amino acid sequence: CASTNQKFTGGRGYTF. Together with reference TRBV18 and TRBJ1-2, the CDR3 gives the full variable domain: NAGVMQNPRHLVRRRGQEARLRCSPMKGHSHVYWYRQLPEEGLKFMVYLQKENIIDESGMPKERFSAEFPKEGPSILRIQQVVRGDSAAYFCASTNQKFTGGRGYTFGSGTRLTVV.

J is TRBJ2-3 and V is TRBV7-8, with D possibly being TRBD2 (5 bases). The CDR3 is 14 residues long. Trimming stripped 3 bases from V and 2 bases from J, with 9 bases between. Germline CDR1 reads SGHVS; CDR2 reads FQNEAQ. The CDR3: CASSFGVFTDTQYF. The CDR3 coding sequence is TGTGCCAGCAGCTTCGGGGTGTTCACAGATACGCAGTATTTT.

V is TRBV19 and J is TRBJ2-7; maybe TRBD1 (6 bases). The CDR3 loop spans 14 amino acids. Germline V gene data show CDR1 as LNHDA and CDR2 as SQIVND (reference sequence). Trimming pared 9 bases from V and 2 bases from J, leaving 17 bases between. The CDR3 region is CASAPWTDTYEQYF. The CDR3 coding sequence is TGTGCCAGCGCTCCCTGGACAGATACCTACGAGCAGTACTTC.

V and J are TRBV30 and TRBJ2-7; TRBD1 matches at 8 bases. The junction had 7 bases not matched to a gene; V was cut back by 5 bases and J by 7 bases. The CDR3 consists of 12 residues. Germline values: CDR1 GTSNPN, CDR2 SVGIG (reference sequence). CDR3 nucleotide sequence: TGTGCCTGGGGAGCAGGGGGCTGGGAGCAGTACTTC. It yields the protein CAWGAGGWEQYF. Drawing the rest from reference TRBV30 and TRBJ2-7, the complete variable domain is SQTIHQWPATLVQPVGSPLSLECTVEGTSNPNLYWYRQAAGRGLQLLFYSVGIGQISSEVPQNLSASRPQDRQFILSSKKLLLSDSGFYLCAWGAGGWEQYFGPGTRLTVT.

This chain joins TRBV30 and TRBJ1-1; D gene unclear. This CDR3 contains 13 residues. The V end lost 2 bases, the J end lost 4 bases, and 11 bases lay between the germline ends. Germline V gives CDR1 GTSNPN, CDR2 SVGIG (reference sequence). The CDR3 DNA reads TGTGCCTGGAGTTCCGGGGTTGGCACTGAAGCTTTCTTT. Protein product: CAWSSGVGTEAFF.

The DNA for the CDR3 is TGTGCCAGCAGTGTCCTTAGCAATCAGCCCCAGCATTTT. Its translation: CASSVLSNQPQHF. The J gene is TRBJ1-5, the V gene TRBV6-1; D remains ambiguous. Trimming took 4 bases from V and 0 from J, leaving 4 bases between them. The CDR3 extends over 13 amino acids. Germline V gene data show CDR1 as MNHNS and CDR2 as SASEGT.

The V and J genes are TRBV27 and TRBJ1-5, with D perhaps matching TRBD1 (5 bases). Germline-derived CDR1 and CDR2 are MNHEY and SMNVEV (reference sequence). This CDR3 is built from 15 residues. Trimming removed 4 bases from V and 2 bases from J, with 12 bases in between. CDR3 region: CASSSGGTGNQPQHF. The CDR3 DNA sequence: TGTGCCAGCAGTTCCGGGGGGACGGGCAATCAGCCCCAGCATTTT.

The rearrangement links TRBV29-1 to TRBJ1-5; 9 bases fit TRBD1. This CDR3 is 13 amino acids long. Looked up from germline, CDR1 is SQVTM and CDR2 is ANQGSEA. V was pared by 7 bases and J by 3 bases, with 4 bases of the junction left unmatched. The DNA for the CDR3 is TGCAGCGCACAGGGGGCGGACAATCAGCCCCAGCATTTT. Translating it yields CSAQGADNQPQHF.